This T cell receptor beta chain was retrieved from a study of blood T cell repertoires in COVID-19 (dated by TCRdb to 2018 to 2021). Background on the whole study: Samples from collaborators originated in the United States, Italy and Spain and spanned both the acute and convalescent phases of COVID-19. HLA class I and class II types, where available, came from metadata supplied by the sample provider rather than from assay-based typing. The repertoires were made available in a free public database intended to serve as a resource for research on the immune response to SARS-CoV-2. The samples were drawn from the first 160 participants of the ongoing ImmuneRACE study and from over a thousand subjects provided by 6 global collaborators. Deeply sampled blood TCRbeta repertoires from subjects exposed to, actively infected with, or recovered from COVID-19 were included in the dataset. The sample metadata nearly always contained a de-identified subject ID, COVID-19 status, age in years and sex. The prospective study material was composed of cDNA or gDNA derived from T cells, B-cell-depleted T cells, or PBMCs.

TCRbeta CDR3 regions were amplified from genomic DNA using the immunoSEQ Assay, a bias-controlled multiplex PCR. The authors processed their data as follows. Nucleated cell counts per sample were estimated from amplification of reference gene primers within the assay. To quantify the absolute abundance of each unique TCRbeta CDR3 rearrangement, sequence reads were collapsed and filtered. For each sample, productive Simpson clonality was calculated as the square root of Simpson's diversity index over productive rearrangements. This is the immuneACCESS table as TCRdb keeps it, with only in-frame sequences that have V and J called. A part of the clones is gone; compared with another copy, unresolved V genes explain less than half, and the rest is unexplained. V, J and clone size are taken as reported in that table, and D and trimming were inferred from the DNA itself. In this sample the table shows about 33,000 clones, around 85% of which occur a single time. In total, the top ten clones hold about 7% of the sample.

For this clone: There is no known antigen for this receptor. No clone much larger than this one lies a single base away; base qualities are absent.

The collaborating institutions used their own protocols to collect whole blood in K2EDTA tubes. For TCRbeta analysis, collaborator samples were shipped as frozen whole blood, as isolated PBMCs, or as DNA extracted from either sample type. Results and caveats for the whole study, not just this receptor: The quantity of clinical and demographic metadata differed by source and by participant and was supplied without curation.

The V end gives up 4 bases and the J end 1 base, leaving 3 bases in the junction not matched to a gene. The germline V gene encodes CDR1 ENHRY and CDR2 SYGVKD. Reading from cysteine to phenylalanine, the CDR3 counts 14 amino acids. Only the CDR3 portion is preserved as DNA: 42 bases, with reading frame beginning at the first base. This receptor chain uses TRBV10-3 and TRBJ1-1, and TRBD1 aligns with 7 junction nucleotides. The sequenced sample consisted of peripheral blood. This sequence originates from a human donor in a cohort sampled during active COVID-19. The DNA sequence is given as TGTGCCATCAGTGGGGGACAGAAGAACACTGAAGCTTTCTTT. Its translation reads: CAISGGQKNTEAFF.